This record looks at one T cell receptor (beta chain) sequence and its context. Other DNA sequences from this sample encode an identical CDR3 as well. Between the trimmed V and J ends, which lost 2 bases and 1 base, there was a span of 5 bases. Germline V gene sequence: CDR1 SGHTA, CDR2 FQGNSA. The CDR3 runs to 14 residues. The table came from immunoSEQ multiplex PCR; TCRdb's copy has only in-frame clones and leaves some out. Of under 150,000 clones in the sample, 90% were seen once. The sample is drawn from a study of T cell responses to AZD1222 COVID-19 vaccine. Specimen: peripheral blood, collected 28 days after the second AZD1222 dose. The sequence came from an adult who received the AZD1222 COVID-19 vaccine. The chain uses TRBV7-2 and TRBJ2-2; D may be TRBD1 (5 bases). For the CDR3, the DNA is TGTGCCAGCAGCTTAAGGGGGAACACCGGGGAGCTGTTTTTT. It is translated as CASSLRGNTGELFF.